Here is one T cell receptor beta chain with its context. Its antigen is unidentified. The data stem from a study of T cell responses to AZD1222 COVID-19 vaccine. General study points: After the peak T cell response, and only then, were repertoires sampled.

TCRdb keeps only in-frame clones here, not all; method: immunoSEQ multiplex PCR. The table lists roughly 98,000 clones, more than 90% of them singletons. The CDR3 is 17 amino acids. Trimming pared 6 bases from V and 5 bases from J, leaving 25 bases between. Germline V lookup: CDR1 WSHSY, CDR2 SAAADI. This sequence joins TRBV10-2 and TRBJ1-2; possible D gene TRBD1, 6 bases. Sequencing used peripheral blood, obtained on day 0 of AZD1222 vaccination. The source is an adult in good health. In nucleotides, the CDR3 is TGCGCCAGCAGCCTCGTGGGGGCCGAACGGGTCCCTTATGGCTACACCTTC. This sequence encodes CASSLVGAERVPYGYTF.